This record covers a single T cell receptor beta chain. This entry comes from a study of OX40 agonist ivuxolimab in advanced cancers. Study-wide context: Averaging roughly 60 years in age, with a range of about 20 to 90, the cohort was approximately 84% male.

The assay was immunoSEQ multiplex PCR, and TCRdb's table has in-frame clones only and misses some. The top ten clones hold 0.15% to 0.2% of a sample with approximately 92,000 clones, roughly 94% of them seen once. This receptor was taken from an adult with an advanced solid tumor such as melanoma, head and neck, liver or kidney cancer. The sequencing here drew on CD4+ or CD8+ T cells sorted from blood, taken in a trial of the OX40 agonist ivuxolimab.

CDR3 sequence (DNA): TGTGCCAGTAGACACCGGGACAGGGGGCTCTATGGCTACACCTTC. It translates to CASRHRDRGLYGYTF. V gene TRBV19 combines with J gene TRBJ1-2, with TRBD1 matching over 12 bases. Germline CDR1 reads LNHDA; CDR2 reads SQIVND (reference sequence). This CDR3 comprises 15 residues. V gave up 6 bases and J gave up 4 bases; unmatched junction bases: 6.